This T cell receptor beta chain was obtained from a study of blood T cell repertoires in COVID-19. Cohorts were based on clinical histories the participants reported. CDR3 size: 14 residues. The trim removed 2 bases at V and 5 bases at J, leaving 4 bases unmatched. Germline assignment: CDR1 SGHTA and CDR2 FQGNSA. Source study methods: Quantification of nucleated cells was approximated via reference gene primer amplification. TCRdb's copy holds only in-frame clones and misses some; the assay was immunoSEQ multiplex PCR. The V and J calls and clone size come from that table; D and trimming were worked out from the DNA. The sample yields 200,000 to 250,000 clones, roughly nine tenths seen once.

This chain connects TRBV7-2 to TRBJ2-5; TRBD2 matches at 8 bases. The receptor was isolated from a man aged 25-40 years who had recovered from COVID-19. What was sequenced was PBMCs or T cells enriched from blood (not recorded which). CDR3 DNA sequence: TGTGCCAGCAGCTTATGGGGCGGGGGGGAGACCCAGTACTTC. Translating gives CASSLWGGGETQYF.